This passage covers 25 T cell receptor beta chains from one sample sequenced in a study of T-cell reconstitution after alpha-beta-depleted transplantation in children. Unique molecular identifiers featured in how the TCRbeta library was prepared. TCRdb recomputed calls from the PCR reads with MiXCR, one row per CDR3 protein. The data contain more than 200,000 distinct CDR3 sequences, about 26% of them singletons. Sequenced here: PBMCs, sampled before TCRalphabeta/CD19-depleted stem cell transplant. These receptors were collected from a girl aged 2 to 9 with Fanconi anemia, due to receive a stem cell transplant.

The rearrangement links TRBV7-2 to TRBJ2-2; TRBD1 agrees at 7 bases. CDR1 SGHTA and CDR2 FQGNSA come from the germline V gene. The CDR3 is 14 amino acids. Unmatched junction bases numbered 11, after V lost 3 bases and J lost 13 bases. CDR3 sequence: CASSFLVLGGGLFF. In DNA, the CDR3 is TGTGCCAGCAGCTTTCTCGTCTTAGGGGGCGGGCTGTTTTTT.

The chain couples TRBV20-1 to TRBJ2-3; 8 bases align to TRBD2. The CDR3 extends over 14 amino acids. V dropped 3 bases and J dropped 11; count of bases not matched to a gene: 13. The germline CDR1 and CDR2 sequences are DFQATT and SNEGSKA (reference sequence). CDR3 sequence: CSARADERGIRQYF. CDR3 nucleotides: TGCAGTGCTAGGGCCGATGAGCGGGGGATCAGGCAGTATTTT.

Regarding this clonotype: A single base separates this from a much larger clone, so it may be a read error. The chain is built from TRBV12-3 or TRBV12-4 and TRBJ2-3; 8 nucleotides agree with TRBD1. This CDR3 region has 12 residues. CDR3 region: CPSSGQGDTQYF. The CDR3 nucleotides are TGTCCCAGCAGTGGACAGGGCGATACGCAGTATTTT.

This clonotype was seen ten or more times. The chain is built from TRBV20-1 and TRBJ2-1; 9 bases match TRBD2. The V gene's germline CDR1 is DFQATT and CDR2 SNEGSKA (reference sequence). Unmatched junction bases numbered 10, after V lost 5 bases and J lost 8 bases. The CDR3 is 14 amino acids. DNA of the CDR3: TGCAGTGCTTTGCTTAGACTAGCGGTCGATGAGCAGTTCTTC. Its protein is CSALLRLAVDEQFF.

This clonotype was detected ten times or more. J is TRBJ2-3 and V is TRBV10-3; D unresolved. CDR3 length: 14 amino acids. Per germline, CDR1 ENHRY and CDR2 SYGVKD. The V gene lost 10 bases and the J gene lost 4 bases, with 18 bases spanning the gap. Here the CDR3 DNA reads TGTGCCACCACACCACAGCTTTCCTCAGATACGCAGTATTTT. It encodes CATTPQLSSDTQYF.

The chain has TRBV7-2 and TRBJ2-5; D is unclear. The CDR3 extends over 12 amino acids. V lost 2 bases to trimming and J lost 4 bases, with 5 bases between them. The V gene's germline CDR1 is SGHTA and CDR2 FQGNSA. The CDR3 nucleotides are TGTGCCAGCAGCTTATTCAGAGAGACCCAGTACTTC. Translating gives CASSLFRETQYF.

This clonotype was detected many times. The rearrangement uses TRBV29-1 and TRBJ2-3; D possibly uses TRBD1 or TRBD2 (5 bases each). With 2 bases removed from V and 1 base from J, the gap between germline ends came to 10 bases. In germline, CDR1 is SQVTM, CDR2 ANQGSEA. This CDR3 region has 14 residues. The CDR3 DNA is TGCAGCGTTGAATGGTGGGACGGCACAGATACGCAGTATTTT. Protein sequence: CSVEWWDGTDTQYF.

The chain carries TRBV4-2 and TRBJ2-3; 7 bases are a match to TRBD2. Germline V gene data show CDR1 as LGHNA and CDR2 as YNFKEQ. This CDR3 has 16 residues. Germline trimming cut 0 bases from V and 2 bases from J; bases unmatched to any gene: 5. The CDR3 loop reads CASSQELADYTDTQYF. For the CDR3, the DNA is TGTGCCAGCAGCCAAGAGCTAGCGGATTACACAGATACGCAGTATTTT.

The chain couples TRBV28 to TRBJ1-1; D not certain. Germline lookup yields CDR1 MDHEN and CDR2 SYDVKM. The CDR3 spans 13 residues. Trimming pared 6 bases from V and 9 bases from J, leaving 17 bases between. The DNA of the CDR3 is TGTGCCAGCAGCACACCCGGGGTGGGGAAAGCTTTCTTT. Translating gives CASSTPGVGKAFF.

This chain connects TRBV21-1 to TRBJ2-7; the table's D call, TRBD2, was not checked against the DNA. TRBV21-1 constitutes a pseudogene. The CDR3 totals 17 residues. CDR3 residues: CATKFPIGLAQSYEQYF. Written as DNA, the CDR3 is TGTGCCACCAAATTTCCCATAGGACTAGCGCAATCCTACGAGCAGTACTTC.

This clonotype was seen ten or more times. The rearrangement joins TRBV5-5 to TRBJ2-1; D is possibly TRBD1 (6 bases). The germline gives CDR1 SGHKS, CDR2 YYEKEE (reference sequence). CDR3 length: 14 amino acids. The ends were cut back, 4 bases at V and 4 bases at J, with 12 bases in the middle. The CDR3 loop reads CASSPGTTYNEQFF. CDR3 DNA: TGTGCCAGCAGCCCCGGGACAACATACAATGAGCAGTTCTTC.

This clonotype appeared a few times. The chain combines TRBV7-3 with TRBJ2-1; 8 nucleotides agree with TRBD2. The CDR3 is 15 residues long. J gave up 7 bases and V 1 base, and 6 bases lay outside the gene matches. Germline values: CDR1 SGHTA, CDR2 FQGTGA. CDR3 loop: CASSLIRGGPNEQFF. CDR3 nucleotides: TGTGCCAGCAGCTTAATACGGGGGGGCCCGAATGAGCAGTTCTTC.

This clonotype has more than one count but fewer than ten. The V gene is TRBV6-2 or TRBV6-3, the J gene TRBJ2-7; 7 bases line up with TRBD1. Unmatched junction bases numbered 4, after V lost 0 bases and J lost 5 bases. Per germline, CDR1 MNHEY and CDR2 SVGEGT. This CDR3 spans 14 amino acids. CDR3: CASSYSRGMHEQYF. The CDR3 DNA reads as TGTGCCAGCAGTTACTCCAGGGGGATGCACGAGCAGTACTTC.

This sequence joins TRBV2 and TRBJ2-3; D gene unclear. V shed 5 bases and J shed 2 bases, with 11 bases lying between them. Germline V gene lookup returns CDR1 SNHLY and CDR2 FYNNEI. CDR3 length: 14 residues. CDR3 DNA sequence: TGTGCCAGCAGTCGGATGGACCACACAGATACGCAGTATTTT. The encoded protein is CASSRMDHTDTQYF.

The chain employs TRBV20-1 and TRBJ2-7, with 12 bases aligning to TRBD2. The ends lost 6 bases at V and 0 bases at J; junction bases unmatched: 6. The length of the CDR3 is 15 residues. Germline V gene data show CDR1 as DFQATT and CDR2 as SNEGSKA (reference sequence). CDR3 in DNA: TGCAGTGCCTCCCGACTAGCGGGAGCCTCCTACGAGCAGTACTTC. Translating it yields CSASRLAGASYEQYF.

This clonotype appeared many times. The chain has TRBV20-1 and TRBJ2-5; TRBD1 matches at 7 bases. The CDR3 totals 13 residues. Germline V CDR1 and CDR2: DFQATT, SNEGSKA (reference sequence). V lost 2 bases and J lost 1; bases outside the gene matches: 1. In DNA, the CDR3 is TGCAGTGCTAGATGGGACAGCCAAGAGACCCAGTACTTC. As protein: CSARWDSQETQYF.

This clonotype was seen only a few times. This chain uses TRBV20-1 with TRBJ1-5; D not resolved. Germline CDR1 reads DFQATT; CDR2 reads SNEGSKA (reference sequence). Deletions cut 2 bases from V and 1 base from J, with 3 bases between. The CDR3 covers 12 residues. CDR3 amino acids: CSARLSNQPQHF. The CDR3 DNA reads as TGCAGTGCTAGACTGAGCAATCAGCCCCAGCATTTT.

This rearrangement joins TRBV9 to TRBJ2-6; TRBD1 agrees at 12 bases. Trimming cost V 4 bases and J 2 bases; bases outside gene matches: 10. Germline values: CDR1 SGDLS, CDR2 YYNGEE. The CDR3 consists of 19 residues. The CDR3: CASSPRIGTGGAGANVLTF. DNA for the CDR3: TGTGCCAGCAGCCCTCGAATCGGGACAGGGGGCGCTGGGGCCAACGTCCTGACTTTC.

This clonotype was counted at least ten times. The chain is built from TRBV7-7 and TRBJ2-3; 10 nucleotides align to TRBD1. The CDR3 length is 17 residues. The germline gives CDR1 SSHAT, CDR2 FNYEAQ (reference sequence). V lost 6 bases, J lost 0 bases, and 9 bases stayed unmatched. CDR3: CASSPGTGASSTDTQYF. The CDR3 region has the DNA TGTGCCAGCAGTCCCGGGACAGGGGCCTCTAGCACAGATACGCAGTATTTT. Supplemented by reference TRBV7-7 and TRBJ2-3, the full variable domain reads GAGVSQSPRYKVTKRGQDVTLRCDPISSHATLYWYQQALGQGPEFLTYFNYEAQPDKSGLPSDRFSAERPEGSISTLTIQRTEQRDSAMYRCASSPGTGASSTDTQYFGPGTRLTVL.

This clonotype was observed a few times. The rearrangement uses TRBV5-1 and TRBJ1-2; D is unresolved. The CDR3 is 15 residues long. The germline V and J ends were trimmed by 2 bases and 0 bases, with 11 bases remaining between them. Germline loops: CDR1 SGHRS, CDR2 YFSETQ. The CDR3 reads CASSLAPAPNYGYTF. In DNA form, the CDR3 reads TGCGCCAGCAGCTTAGCCCCTGCTCCTAACTATGGCTACACCTTC.

The chain couples TRBV27 to TRBJ2-1; no firm D call. V shed 8 bases and J shed 6 bases, with 8 bases lying between them. The germline V gene has CDR1 MNHEY and CDR2 SMNVEV (reference sequence). This CDR3 is built from 11 residues. CDR3: CASAIFNEQFF. CDR3 DNA: TGTGCCAGCGCTATCTTCAATGAGCAGTTCTTC.

At least ten counts were recorded for this clonotype. The rearrangement links TRBV20-1 to TRBJ2-1, with D maybe TRBD2 (5 bases). Per germline, CDR1 DFQATT and CDR2 SNEGSKA (reference sequence). V lost 1 base and J 4 bases, leaving 5 bases between the germline ends. This CDR3 is built from 12 residues. CDR3 DNA: TGCAGTGCTAGAGCGGGGTACAATGAGCAGTTCTTC. This encodes CSARAGYNEQFF.

This clonotype occurred many times. The chain employs TRBV29-1 and TRBJ2-2; D may be TRBD1 or TRBD2 (5 bases each). This CDR3 has 13 amino acids. The V gene's germline CDR1 is SQVTM and CDR2 ANQGSEA. CDR3 in amino acids: CSVAQGWAGELFF. The CDR3 DNA is TGCAGTGTAGCGCAGGGTTGGGCCGGGGAGCTGTTTTTT.

This clonotype was seen many times. The gene calls are TRBV15 and TRBJ2-5, with unresolved D. The V gene's germline CDR1 is LNHNV and CDR2 YYDKDF (reference sequence). The CDR3 consists of 12 residues. Trimming stripped 6 bases from V and 2 bases from J, with 7 bases between. The CDR3 region is CATRSLQETQYF. The CDR3 nucleotides are TGTGCCACCAGGTCACTTCAAGAGACCCAGTACTTC.

Only a few counts were recorded for this clonotype. The chain combines TRBV11-2 with TRBJ1-6; D unresolved. The ends were cut back, 4 bases at V and 0 bases at J, with 10 bases in the middle. The CDR3 contains 16 residues. The germline gives CDR1 SGHAT, CDR2 FQNNGV. The CDR3 protein is CASSWRLSSYNSPLHF. As DNA, the CDR3 is TGTGCCAGCAGCTGGCGGCTTAGCTCCTATAATTCACCCCTCCACTTT. Supplemented by reference TRBV11-2 and TRBJ1-6, the full variable domain reads EAGVAQSPRYKIIEKRQSVAFWCNPISGHATLYWYQQILGQGPKLLIQFQNNGVVDDSQLPKDRFSAERLKGVDSTLKIQPAKLEDSAVYLCASSWRLSSYNSPLHFGNGTRLTVT.